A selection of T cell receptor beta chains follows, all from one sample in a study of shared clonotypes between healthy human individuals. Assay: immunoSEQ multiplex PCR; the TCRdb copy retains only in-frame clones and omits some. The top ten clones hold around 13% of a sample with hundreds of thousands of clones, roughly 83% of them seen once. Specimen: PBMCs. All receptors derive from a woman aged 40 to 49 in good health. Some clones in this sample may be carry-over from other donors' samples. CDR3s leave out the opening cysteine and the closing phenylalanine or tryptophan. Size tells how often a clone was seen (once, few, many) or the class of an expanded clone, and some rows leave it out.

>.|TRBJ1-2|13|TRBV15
ATSREPGRGYGYT
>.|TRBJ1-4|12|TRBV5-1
ASSLEGANEKLF
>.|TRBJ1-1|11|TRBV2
ASMGQPNTEAF
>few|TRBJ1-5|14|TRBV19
ASGGTGGFGNQPQH
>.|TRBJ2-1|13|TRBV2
ASSPTSGRSNEQF
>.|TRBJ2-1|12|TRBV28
ASRDAGAAREQF
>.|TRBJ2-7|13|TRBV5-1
ASSRTTDSTYEQY
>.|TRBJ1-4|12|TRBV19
ASRSQRTNEKLF
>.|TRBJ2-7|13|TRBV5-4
ASSLRGTASYEQY
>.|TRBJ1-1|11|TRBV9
ASSVAGLPEAF
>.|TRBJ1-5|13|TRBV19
ASSNDRGGNQPQH
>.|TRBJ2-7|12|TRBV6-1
ASSIGGAGYEQY
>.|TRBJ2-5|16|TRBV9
ASSATLRLAGGEETQY
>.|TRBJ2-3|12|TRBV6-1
ASSWDDSTDTQY
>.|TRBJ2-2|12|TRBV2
AKRQGVNTGELF
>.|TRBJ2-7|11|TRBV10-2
ASRQGRGGEQY
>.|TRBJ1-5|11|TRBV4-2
ASSQRVDQPQH
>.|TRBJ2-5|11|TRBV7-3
ASSLSKQETQY
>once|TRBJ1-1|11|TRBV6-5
ASSYSIGTGAF
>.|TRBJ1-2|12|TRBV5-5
ASSPGTLISGYT
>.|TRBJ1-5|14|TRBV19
ASSLRRGGSNQPQH
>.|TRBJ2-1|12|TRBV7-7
ASSPVNSYNEQF
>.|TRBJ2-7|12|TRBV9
ASSGTGYPYEQY
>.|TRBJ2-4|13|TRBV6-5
ASSFDGLAKNIQY
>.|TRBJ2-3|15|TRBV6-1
ASSEDSLAASTDTQY
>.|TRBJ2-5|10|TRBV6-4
ASSRAQETQY
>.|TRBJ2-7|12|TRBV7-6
ASSPRQGYYEQY
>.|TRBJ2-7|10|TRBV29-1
SARDSAYEQY
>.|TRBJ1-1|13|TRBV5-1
ASSLAFGQNTEAF